This T cell receptor beta chain was observed in a study of shared clonotypes between healthy human individuals. General study findings and limits: Few donors restricted represented genetic and exposure-history diversity. A handful of donors held approximately 5% of naive CD4 clonotypes in common. The study generally estimated greater richness for naive than memory subsets. Incompleteness in sorted-subset sequencing, despite large depth, was shown by rarefaction.

Comments on this clone: The antigen is undetermined.

The junction had 3 bases not matched to a gene; V was cut back by 3 bases and J by 3 bases. Germline V gene data show CDR1 as SGDLS and CDR2 as YYNGEE. The CDR3 covers 14 residues. Only in-frame clones appear in the TCRdb table, and some are missing; sequencing was by immunoSEQ multiplex PCR. The repertoire has about 690,000 clones, less than 95% of them found once; the top ten carry 34%. Sequencing was carried out using memory CD8+ T cells from PBMCs. Subset: CD45RO+ cells pooled with CCR7-negative TemRA cells. The chain carries TRBV9 and TRBJ2-7, with TRBD2 matching 10 bases. This clonotype was sampled from a young man in good health. Some clones in this sample may be carry-over from other donors' samples. The CDR3 region has the DNA TGTGCCAGCAGCGCTAGCGGGAGAGGCTACGAGCAGTACTTC. Amino acid sequence: CASSASGRGYEQYF.